The 32 T cell receptor beta chains reported below all come from one sample, sequenced in a study of neurological immune-mediated disorders. TCRdb independently ran MiXCR on the 5' RACE reads; one entry per CDR3 protein. The sample holds around 100,000 distinct CDR3 sequences, 10% to 11% seen once. The time point: longitudinal time-point 3. Sequenced sample: PBMCs. The receptors were sampled from a female donor with HTLV-1-associated myelopathy (HAM/TSP).

This clonotype has ten or more counts. The CDR3 sequence is CASSLKGPGNTIYF. DNA of the CDR3: TGTGCCAGCAGTTTAAAGGGGCCTGGAAACACCATATATTTT. The J gene is TRBJ1-3, the V gene TRBV28, with a possible D match to TRBD1 (5 bases). The V gene's germline CDR1 is MDHEN and CDR2 SYDVKM. The CDR3 covers 14 residues. V shed 2 bases and J shed 2 bases, with 7 bases lying between them.

This clonotype was counted only a few times. The DNA for the CDR3 is TGTGCCAGCAGCCAACAGCGGGGGACAGATACGCAGTATTTT. This encodes CASSQQRGTDTQYF. The V call is TRBV14, the J call TRBJ2-3, with 8 nucleotides matching TRBD2. Germline trimming cut 2 bases from V and 3 bases from J; bases unmatched to any gene: 1. Germline CDR1 is SGHDN and CDR2 is FVKESK. The CDR3 loop spans 14 amino acids.

This clonotype was detected only a few times. The chain combines TRBV20-1 with TRBJ2-1, with D perhaps matching TRBD1 or TRBD2 (5 bases each). Germline CDR1 reads DFQATT; CDR2 reads SNEGSKA (reference sequence). The CDR3 runs 11 residues. V was shortened by 5 bases and J by 8 bases, with 10 bases between the two germline ends. In DNA, the CDR3 is TGCAGTGCTCCCCGGGGCGATGAGCAGTTCTTC. This encodes CSAPRGDEQFF.

This clonotype is labeled as medium-sized. The gene calls are TRBV7-3 and TRBJ2-7; the D gene is possibly TRBD2 (5 bases). Germline CDR1 reads SGHTA; CDR2 reads FQGTGA. V was trimmed by 3 bases and J by 1 base, leaving 13 bases between them. The CDR3 has 15 residues. CDR3 DNA sequence: TGTGCCAGCAGCTTGAACCCCTCGGGGTCCTACGAGCAGTACTTC. It yields the protein CASSLNPSGSYEQYF. Full variable domain (missing parts from reference TRBV7-3 and TRBJ2-7): GAGVSQTPSNKVTEKGKYVELRCDPISGHTALYWYRQSLGQGPEFLIYFQGTGAADDSGLPNDRFFAVRPEGSVSTLKIQRTERGDSAVYLCASSLNPSGSYEQYFGPGTRLTVT.

This clonotype was observed many times. The chain employs TRBV7-9 and TRBJ1-1, with D hard to call. The length of the CDR3 is 17 residues. V lost 2 bases and J 5 bases, leaving 21 bases between the germline ends. CDR1 SEHNR and CDR2 FQNEAQ come from the germline V gene (reference sequence). CDR3 in amino acids: CASSLTMDFRLGTEAFF. In DNA, the CDR3 is TGTGCCAGCAGCTTAACGATGGACTTTCGCCTAGGGACTGAAGCTTTCTTT. Filled out from reference TRBV7-9 and TRBJ1-1, the complete variable domain reads DTGVSQNPRHKITKRGQNVTFRCDPISEHNRLYWYRQTLGQGPEFLTYFQNEAQLEKSRLLSDRFSAERPKGSFSTLEIQRTEQGDSAMYLCASSLTMDFRLGTEAFFGQGTRLTVV.

In this sample, this clonotype turned up many times. The chain combines TRBV29-1 with TRBJ2-3; 7 bases align to TRBD1. The J segment lost 0 bases and the V segment lost 6 bases, leaving 9 bases of the junction unmatched. Germline V gene sequence: CDR1 SQVTM, CDR2 ANQGSEA. This CDR3 is built from 15 residues. CDR3 in amino acids: CSVDTGTESTDTQYF. CDR3 DNA: TGCAGCGTGGACACCGGGACAGAAAGCACAGATACGCAGTATTTT.

This clonotype occurred many times. DNA of the CDR3: TGCGCCAGCAGCGGCGACACCGGGACGGTGTCCTACGAGCAGTACTTC. It codes for CASSGDTGTVSYEQYF. The V call is TRBV5-1, the J call TRBJ2-7; D might be TRBD1 or TRBD2, each matching 5 bases. This CDR3 has 16 amino acids. Deletions cut 4 bases from V and 1 base from J, with 18 bases between. From germline, CDR1 is SGHRS and CDR2 YFSETQ.

This clonotype was seen ten or more times. The chain recombines TRBV5-5 with TRBJ2-3, with 8 bases that match TRBD1. Germline V gene sequence: CDR1 SGHKS, CDR2 YYEKEE (reference sequence). The CDR3 extends over 14 amino acids. Germline trimming cut 0 bases from V and 8 bases from J; bases unmatched to any gene: 5. The CDR3 protein is CASSLDGTGGTQYF. DNA for the CDR3: TGTGCCAGCAGCTTGGACGGGACAGGAGGTACGCAGTATTTT.

This clonotype was detected many times. This rearrangement joins TRBV5-1 to TRBJ2-7; TRBD2 matches at 8 bases. The CDR3 consists of 14 residues. Trimming removed 8 bases from V and 5 bases from J; junction bases left unmatched: 12. CDR1 is SGHRS, CDR2 YFSETQ, per germline. The CDR3 DNA reads as TGCGCCAGTTCCGAGGGGCGGGGGGTGAACGAGCAGTACTTC. It encodes CASSEGRGVNEQYF.

Ten or more counts support this clonotype. The chain recombines TRBV5-6 with TRBJ1-2, with TRBD1 as a possible D gene (5 bases). The germline CDR1 and CDR2 sequences are SGHDT and YYEEEE. V lost 4 bases to trimming and J lost 3 bases, with 7 bases between them. The CDR3 has 12 residues. The CDR3 loop reads CASSATDYGYTF. CDR3 DNA sequence: TGTGCCAGCAGCGCGACAGACTATGGCTACACCTTC.

This clonotype was detected many times. The chain combines TRBV20-1 with TRBJ1-4; D is uncertain. The CDR3 contains 17 residues. Germline CDR1 DFQATT, CDR2 SNEGSKA (reference sequence). V lost 3 bases and J lost 6, with 23 bases in between. The DNA of the CDR3 is TGCAGTGCTAGGCTGCCTTTGGGGAGGGAGTATTATGAAAAACTGTTTTTT. This translates into CSARLPLGREYYEKLFF.

This clonotype was counted at least ten times. The chain combines TRBV7-9 with TRBJ2-5; TRBD2 is a possible D gene (6 bases). Germline V CDR1 and CDR2: SEHNR, FQNEAQ (reference sequence). Trimming cost V 0 bases and J 2 bases, with 13 bases left between them. This CDR3 has 16 amino acids. This CDR3 reads CASSLATGGSQETQYF. The CDR3 coding sequence is TGTGCCAGCAGCTTAGCAACCGGAGGGAGTCAAGAGACCCAGTACTTC.

A remark on this clonotype: A read error may explain this, as a much larger clone is one base away. This rearrangement joins TRBV14 to TRBJ1-5; a possible D gene is TRBD1 (5 bases). The V gene's germline CDR1 is SGHDN and CDR2 FVKESK. CDR3 size: 14 residues. The ends were cut back, 3 bases at V and 9 bases at J, with 15 bases in the middle. CDR3 residues: CASSQGRGDRPQHF. CDR3 DNA: TGTGCCAGCAGCCAGGGGAGAGGGGATCGGCCCCAGCATTTT.

This clonotype was counted many times. Mismatch with germline at one junction end may stem from a read error. This rearrangement joins TRBV2 to TRBJ2-7; TRBD2 might be the D (7 bases). CDR1 and CDR2 from the germline V gene are SNHLY and FYNNEI. This CDR3 is built from 12 residues. The CDR3 DNA follows: TGTGCCAGCAGTGAAATGGGCGGGGGCTTAGACTTC. Translating it yields CASSEMGGGLDF.

This clonotype was counted a few times. The V call is TRBV7-9, the J call TRBJ2-7; TRBD2 matches at 8 bases. The V gene end was trimmed by 5 bases and the J gene end by 7 bases; junction bases not matched to a gene: 13. Germline CDR1 is SEHNR and CDR2 is FQNEAQ (reference sequence). The CDR3 loop spans 15 amino acids. The CDR3 loop reads CASSPGTSDSEEQYF. The CDR3 DNA reads TGTGCCAGCAGCCCCGGGACTAGTGACTCAGAAGAGCAGTACTTC.

The chain couples TRBV3-1 to TRBJ2-3; D not resolved. The germline gives CDR1 LGHDT, CDR2 YNNKEL (reference sequence). This CDR3 comprises 16 residues. The V gene lost 0 bases and the J gene lost 3 bases, with 13 bases spanning the gap. As DNA, the CDR3 is TGTGCCAGCAGCCAAGAGCCGGCACGGGCTACAGATACGCAGTATTTT. This encodes CASSQEPARATDTQYF.

The chain's CDR3 is CASSAGGDYNEQFF. The DNA of the CDR3 is TGCGCCAGCAGTGCCGGGGGGGACTACAATGAGCAGTTCTTC. This chain joins TRBV10-1 and TRBJ2-1, with TRBD2 matching over 8 bases. CDR1 and CDR2 from the germline V gene are WNHNN and SYGVQD (reference sequence). The CDR3 is made up of 14 amino acids. V gave up 4 bases and J gave up 3 bases; unmatched junction bases: 2.

Comment on this clonotype: A much larger clone differs by one base, so this may be a read error. The rearrangement uses TRBV10-3 and TRBJ1-5, with 7 bases identical to TRBD1. CDR1 ENHRY and CDR2 SYGVKD come from the germline V gene. The CDR3 extends over 15 amino acids. In DNA, the CDR3 is TGTGCCATCAGTGAGGCAGGGGGGATCAATCAGACCCAGCATTTT. This sequence encodes CAISEAGGINQTQHF.

This clonotype was seen at least ten times. V usage is TRBV5-1 and J usage is TRBJ1-1; the D gene is possibly TRBD1 (6 bases). Looked up from germline, CDR1 is SGHRS and CDR2 is YFSETQ. The CDR3 has 15 amino acids. V was clipped by 3 bases and J by 5 bases, with 17 bases between them. CDR3 protein: CASSSWGGQGTEAFF. Written as DNA, the CDR3 is TGCGCCAGCAGCTCCTGGGGGGGGCAAGGAACTGAAGCTTTCTTT. The full variable domain, rest sourced from reference TRBV5-1 and TRBJ1-1, is KAGVTQTPRYLIKTRGQQVTLSCSPISGHRSVSWYQQTPGQGLQFLFEYFSETQRNKGNFPGRFSGRQFSNSRSEMNVSTLELGDSALYLCASSSWGGQGTEAFFGQGTRLTVV.

The J gene is TRBJ2-2, the V gene TRBV11-2, with D unresolved. Looked up from germline, CDR1 is SGHAT and CDR2 is FQNNGV. This CDR3 spans 17 amino acids. Trimming removed 0 bases from V and 0 bases from J, with 11 bases in between. The CDR3 is CASSLDLLSANTGELFF. Here the CDR3 DNA reads TGTGCCAGCAGCTTAGATCTTTTATCCGCGAACACCGGGGAGCTGTTTTTT.

With regard to this clonotype: A junction end diverges from the germline sequence, so it may reflect a read error. The gene calls are TRBV27 and TRBJ2-4, with TRBD1 matching over 7 bases. This CDR3 is 20 amino acids long. Germline CDR1 reads MNHEY; CDR2 reads SMNVEV (reference sequence). The CDR3 sequence: CSSSSISPTGLVLAKNIQYF. For the CDR3, the DNA is TGTTCCAGCAGTTCAATTAGCCCGACAGGGCTAGTACTAGCCAAAAACATTCAGTACTTC.

This clonotype has at least ten counts. The chain recombines TRBV20-1 with TRBJ2-2, with D tentatively TRBD1 (5 bases). Germline V gene data show CDR1 as DFQATT and CDR2 as SNEGSKA (reference sequence). This CDR3 is 14 amino acids long. V lost 7 bases, J lost 1 base, and 13 bases lay in between. The CDR3 protein is CSVRGSRNTGELFF. In DNA, the CDR3 is TGCAGTGTTAGGGGCAGCCGGAACACCGGGGAGCTGTTTTTT.

The table lists this clonotype with many counts. This sequence joins TRBV20-1 and TRBJ2-2; D unclear. Deletions cut 0 bases from V and 1 base from J, with 12 bases between. The CDR3 totals 16 residues. Germline loops: CDR1 DFQATT, CDR2 SNEGSKA (reference sequence). CDR3 residues: CSAREARVLNTGELFF. The CDR3, as DNA: TGCAGTGCTAGAGAAGCCCGTGTTCTGAACACCGGGGAGCTGTTTTTT.

At least ten counts were recorded for this clonotype. CDR3 region: CASSGAGGERGAYEQYF. The CDR3, as DNA: TGCGCCAGCAGCGGCGCAGGGGGAGAGCGGGGGGCCTACGAGCAGTACTTC. The rearrangement joins TRBV5-1 to TRBJ2-7; TRBD2 aligns across 9 bases. After removal of 4 bases from V and 2 bases from J, the junction contained 13 bases not matched to a gene. Germline V gene data show CDR1 as SGHRS and CDR2 as YFSETQ. The CDR3 covers 17 residues.

This clonotype was seen only a few times. The gene calls are TRBV29-1 and TRBJ2-2; 13 nucleotides line up with TRBD2. J lost 2 bases, V lost 5 bases, and 5 bases had no gene match. Germline V CDR1 and CDR2: SQVTM, ANQGSEA. This CDR3 contains 16 residues. The CDR3 reads CSVKGLAGENTGELFF. In DNA form, the CDR3 reads TGCAGCGTTAAAGGACTAGCGGGGGAAAACACCGGGGAGCTGTTTTTT.

This clonotype has more than one count but fewer than ten. The gene calls are TRBV5-1 and TRBJ1-1; 8 bases map to TRBD1. CDR1 SGHRS and CDR2 YFSETQ come from the germline V gene. J lost 1 base, V lost 3 bases, and 2 bases had no gene match. This CDR3 has 14 residues. The CDR3 region is CASSWDRQNTEAFF. The CDR3 DNA is TGCGCCAGCAGCTGGGACAGGCAGAACACTGAAGCTTTCTTT.

This clonotype was counted at least ten times. This rearrangement joins TRBV27 to TRBJ1-6; 7 positions match TRBD1. Germline CDR1 is MNHEY and CDR2 is SMNVEV (reference sequence). The CDR3 extends over 19 amino acids. V gave up 3 bases and J gave up 7 bases; unmatched junction bases: 18. CDR3 region: CASSFDGVGRGKKNSPLHF. For the CDR3, the DNA is TGTGCCAGCAGTTTTGATGGGGTTGGCAGGGGGAAAAAAAATTCACCCCTCCACTTT.

This clonotype was found many times. CDR3 protein: CASSQGIGNTIYF. In DNA form, the CDR3 reads TGTGCCAGCAGCCAGGGAATTGGAAACACCATATATTTT. The gene calls are TRBV9 and TRBJ1-3, with TRBD1 as a possible D gene (5 bases). The germline V gene encodes CDR1 SGDLS and CDR2 YYNGEE. The CDR3 consists of 13 residues. V was trimmed by 4 bases and J by 3 bases, leaving 8 bases between them.

This clonotype was seen at least ten times. V gene TRBV10-3 combines with J gene TRBJ2-7; D is possibly TRBD2 (5 bases). V gave up 8 bases and J gave up 4 bases, with 12 bases separating them. CDR1 is ENHRY and CDR2 is SYGVKD in the germline V gene. The CDR3 runs to 12 residues. The CDR3 DNA follows: TGTGCCATCGCGGGCGAACGTTACGAGCAGTACTTC. Translation: CAIAGERYEQYF.

This clonotype was counted ten times or more. The V gene is TRBV5-5, the J gene TRBJ2-5; D gene uncertain. CDR1 and CDR2 from the germline V gene are SGHKS and YYEKEE (reference sequence). The CDR3 is 14 amino acids. V lost 0 bases and J lost 2, with 8 bases in between. The CDR3 DNA follows: TGTGCCAGCAGCTTGGCGTGGCCGCAAGAGACCCAGTACTTC. Translating it yields CASSLAWPQETQYF.

This clonotype came up many times. The CDR3 DNA follows: TGCGCCAGCAGCTTGTTTTCAGGAAGGGATCAGCCCCAGCATTTT. Translated, it gives CASSLFSGRDQPQHF. V and J are TRBV5-1 and TRBJ1-5; D not resolved. Germline V CDR1 and CDR2: SGHRS, YFSETQ. This CDR3 comprises 15 residues. Trimming shortened V by 1 base and J by 5 bases, and 13 bases separated the two germline ends.

This clonotype was found many times. This rearrangement joins TRBV5-6 to TRBJ2-1; D possibly uses TRBD1 or TRBD2 (5 bases each). The V gene's germline CDR1 is SGHDT and CDR2 YYEEEE. Trimming took 2 bases from V and 5 from J, leaving 14 bases between them. The CDR3 runs 15 residues. The CDR3, as DNA: TGTGCCAGCAGCTTCCTGGGGACGTGGAACAATGAGCAGTTCTTC. It translates to CASSFLGTWNNEQFF.